The entry below gives a single TCR beta chain sequence along with its context. Its antigen is still unknown. Germline V CDR1 and CDR2: SGHTA, FQGNSA. The CDR3 has 15 amino acids. Germline trimming cut 1 base from V and 6 bases from J; bases unmatched to any gene: 3. The entry originates in a study of T cells in localized non-small cell lung cancer. Using immunoSEQ multiplex PCR, the repertoire was profiled, and TCRdb retains in-frame clones only, with some absent. Here the sample spans about 59,000 clones, just over 90% being singletons. Study-wide results and caveats: The study sequenced only one region of the tumor. As a result, intratumor heterogeneity could not be excluded and remains possible. The study linked higher blood T cell density to longer overall survival. Uninvolved adjacent lung had the highest recorded T cell clonality, with tumor below it.

This sequence originates from a man between 40 and 69 years old with stage I lung adenocarcinoma. The material was peripheral blood, obtained before any cancer treatment. V usage is TRBV7-2 and J usage is TRBJ2-1; TRBD2 aligns across 10 bases. The DNA for the CDR3 is TGTGCCAGCAGCTTAGGCGGGACTAGCGCCAATGAGCAGTTCTTC. Encoded protein: CASSLGGTSANEQFF.